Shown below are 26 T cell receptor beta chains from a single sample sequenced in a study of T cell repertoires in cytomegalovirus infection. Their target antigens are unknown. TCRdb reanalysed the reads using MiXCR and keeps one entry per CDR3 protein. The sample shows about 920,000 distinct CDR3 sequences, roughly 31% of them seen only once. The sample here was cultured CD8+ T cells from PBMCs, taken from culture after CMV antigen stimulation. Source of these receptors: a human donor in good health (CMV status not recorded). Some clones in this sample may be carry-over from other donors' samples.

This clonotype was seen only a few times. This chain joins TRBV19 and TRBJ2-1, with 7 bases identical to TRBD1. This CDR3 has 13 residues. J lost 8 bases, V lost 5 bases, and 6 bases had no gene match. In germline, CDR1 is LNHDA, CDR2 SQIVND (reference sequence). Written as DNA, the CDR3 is TGTGCCAGTAGTTGGACAGGAGACTATGAGCAGTTCTTC. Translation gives CASSWTGDYEQFF.

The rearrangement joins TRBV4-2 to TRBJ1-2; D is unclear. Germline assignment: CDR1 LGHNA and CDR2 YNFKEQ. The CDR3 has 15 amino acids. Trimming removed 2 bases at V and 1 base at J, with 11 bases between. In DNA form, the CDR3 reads TGTGCCAGCAGCCAACCCCGGGTCCATAACTATGGCTACACCTTC. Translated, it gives CASSQPRVHNYGYTF.

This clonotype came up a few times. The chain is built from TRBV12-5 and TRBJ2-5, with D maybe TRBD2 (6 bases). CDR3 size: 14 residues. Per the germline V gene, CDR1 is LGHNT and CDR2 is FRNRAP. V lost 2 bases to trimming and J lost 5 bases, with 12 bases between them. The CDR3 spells CASGLLVEGETQYF. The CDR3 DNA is TGTGCTAGTGGTTTGCTGGTGGAGGGCGAGACCCAGTACTTC. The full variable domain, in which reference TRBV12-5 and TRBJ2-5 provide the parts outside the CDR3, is DARVTQTPRHKVTEMGQEVTMRCQPILGHNTVFWYRQTMMQGLELLAYFRNRAPLDDSGMPKDRFSAEMPDATLATLKIQPSEPRDSAVYFCASGLLVEGETQYFGPGTRLLVL.

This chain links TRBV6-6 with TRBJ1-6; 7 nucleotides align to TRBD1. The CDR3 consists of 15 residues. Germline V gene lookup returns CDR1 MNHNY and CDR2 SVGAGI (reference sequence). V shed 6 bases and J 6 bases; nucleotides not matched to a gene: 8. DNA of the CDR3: TGTGCCAGCAGGGCGACAGGGTTGGGTAATTCACCCCTCCACTTT. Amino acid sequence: CASRATGLGNSPLHF.

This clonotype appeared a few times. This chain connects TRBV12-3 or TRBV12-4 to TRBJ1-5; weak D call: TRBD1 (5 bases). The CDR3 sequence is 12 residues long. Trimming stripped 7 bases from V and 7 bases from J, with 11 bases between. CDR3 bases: TGTGCCAGCACCCAGGGACGACAGCCCCAGCATTTT. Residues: CASTQGRQPQHF.

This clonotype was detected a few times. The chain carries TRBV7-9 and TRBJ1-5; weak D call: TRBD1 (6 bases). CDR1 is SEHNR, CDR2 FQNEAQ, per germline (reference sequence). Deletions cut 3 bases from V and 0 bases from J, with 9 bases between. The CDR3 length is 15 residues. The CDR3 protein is CASSFGQNSNQPQHF. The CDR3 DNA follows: TGTGCCAGCAGCTTCGGACAGAATAGCAATCAGCCCCAGCATTTT.

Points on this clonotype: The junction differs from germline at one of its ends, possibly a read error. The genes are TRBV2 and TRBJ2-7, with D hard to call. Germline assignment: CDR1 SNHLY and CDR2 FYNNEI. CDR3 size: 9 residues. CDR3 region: CASSIVGHF. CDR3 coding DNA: TGTGCCAGCAGTATCGTCGGACACTTC.

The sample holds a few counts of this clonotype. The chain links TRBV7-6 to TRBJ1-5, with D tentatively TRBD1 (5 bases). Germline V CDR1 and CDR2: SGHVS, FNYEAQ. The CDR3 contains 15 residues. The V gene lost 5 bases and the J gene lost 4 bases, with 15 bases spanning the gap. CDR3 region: CASSPGTGRNQPQHF. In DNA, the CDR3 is TGTGCCAGCAGCCCCGGGACGGGGCGAAATCAGCCCCAGCATTTT.

CDR3 in amino acids: CSARETSGVSYEQYF. The DNA for the CDR3 is TGCAGTGCTAGGGAGACTAGCGGGGTTTCCTACGAGCAGTACTTC. This chain connects TRBV20-1 to TRBJ2-7, with 11 positions matching TRBD2. J gave up 1 base and V 3 bases, and 5 bases lay outside the gene matches. The CDR3 covers 15 residues. Per germline, CDR1 DFQATT and CDR2 SNEGSKA (reference sequence).

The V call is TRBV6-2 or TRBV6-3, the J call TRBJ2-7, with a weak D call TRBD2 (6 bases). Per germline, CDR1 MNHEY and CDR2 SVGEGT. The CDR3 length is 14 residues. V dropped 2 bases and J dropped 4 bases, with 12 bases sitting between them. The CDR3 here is CASSYLYGGYEQYV. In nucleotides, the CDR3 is TGTGCCAGCAGTTACCTCTACGGGGGTTACGAGCAGTACGTC.

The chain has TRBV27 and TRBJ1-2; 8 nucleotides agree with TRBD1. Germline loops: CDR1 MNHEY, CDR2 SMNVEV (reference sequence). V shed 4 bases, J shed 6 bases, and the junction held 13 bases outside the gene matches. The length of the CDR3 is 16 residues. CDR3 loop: CASSSRQGARGDGYTF. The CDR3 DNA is TGTGCCAGCAGTTCGCGTCAGGGGGCGCGAGGGGATGGCTACACCTTC.

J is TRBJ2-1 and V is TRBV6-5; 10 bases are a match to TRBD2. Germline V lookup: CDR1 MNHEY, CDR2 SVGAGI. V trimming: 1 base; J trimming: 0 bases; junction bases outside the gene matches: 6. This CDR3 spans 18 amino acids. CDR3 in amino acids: CASSYYGLAASSYNEQFF. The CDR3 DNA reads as TGTGCCAGCAGTTACTACGGACTAGCGGCGAGCTCCTACAATGAGCAGTTCTTC.

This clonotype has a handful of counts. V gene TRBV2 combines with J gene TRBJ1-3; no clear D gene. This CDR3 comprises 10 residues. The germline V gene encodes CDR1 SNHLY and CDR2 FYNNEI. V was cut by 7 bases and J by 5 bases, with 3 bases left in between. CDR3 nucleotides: TGTGCCAGCATCCGAAACACCATATATTTT. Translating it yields CASIRNTIYF.

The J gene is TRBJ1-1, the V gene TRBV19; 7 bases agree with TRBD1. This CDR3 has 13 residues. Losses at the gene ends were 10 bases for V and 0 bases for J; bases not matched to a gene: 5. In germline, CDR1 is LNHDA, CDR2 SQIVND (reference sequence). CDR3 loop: CATRTGLNTEAFF. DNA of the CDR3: TGTGCCACCAGGACAGGCCTGAACACTGAAGCTTTCTTT. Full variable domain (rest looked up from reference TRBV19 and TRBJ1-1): DGGITQSPKYLFRKEGQNVTLSCEQNLNHDAMYWYRQDPGQGLRLIYYSQIVNDFQKGDIAEGYSVSREKKESFPLTVTSAQKNPTAFYLCATRTGLNTEAFFGQGTRLTVV.

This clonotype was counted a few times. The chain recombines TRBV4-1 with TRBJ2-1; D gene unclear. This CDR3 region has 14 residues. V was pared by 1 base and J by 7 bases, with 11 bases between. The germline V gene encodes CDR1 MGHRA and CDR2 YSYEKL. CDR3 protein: CASSQGNSQNEQFF. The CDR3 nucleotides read TGCGCCAGCAGCCAAGGGAACAGCCAAAATGAGCAGTTCTTC.

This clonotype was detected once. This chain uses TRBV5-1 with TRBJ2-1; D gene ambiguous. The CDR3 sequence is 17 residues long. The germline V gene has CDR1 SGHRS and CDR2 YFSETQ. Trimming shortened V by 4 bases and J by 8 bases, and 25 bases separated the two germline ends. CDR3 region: CASSLGPGEAIIDEQFF. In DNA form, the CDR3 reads TGCGCCAGCAGCCTGGGCCCGGGCGAGGCTATAATCGATGAGCAGTTCTTC.

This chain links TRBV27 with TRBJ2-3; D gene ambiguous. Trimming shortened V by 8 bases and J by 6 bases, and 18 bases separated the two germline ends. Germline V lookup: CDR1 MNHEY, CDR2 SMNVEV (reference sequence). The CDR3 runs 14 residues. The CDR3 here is CASGRARTGDTQYF. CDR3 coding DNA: TGTGCCAGCGGGCGAGCGCGAACCGGGGATACGCAGTATTTT.

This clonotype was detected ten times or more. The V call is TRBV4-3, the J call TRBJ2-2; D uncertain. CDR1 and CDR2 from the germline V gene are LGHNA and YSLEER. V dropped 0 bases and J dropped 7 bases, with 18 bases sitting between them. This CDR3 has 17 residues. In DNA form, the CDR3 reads TGCGCCAGCAGCCAAGAAAACCCCAGACGGTTAGGCGGGGAGCTGTTTTTT. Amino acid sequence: CASSQENPRRLGGELFF.

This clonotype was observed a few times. CDR3 nucleotides: TGTGCCAGCAGCTCCCGACTCGAACTCTGGGGCACAGATACGCAGTATTTT. This codes for CASSSRLELWGTDTQYF. The V call is TRBV7-6, the J call TRBJ2-3, with D unclear. The CDR3 consists of 17 residues. Germline CDR1 and CDR2: SGHVS and FNYEAQ. V dropped 4 bases and J dropped 1 base, with 18 bases sitting between them.

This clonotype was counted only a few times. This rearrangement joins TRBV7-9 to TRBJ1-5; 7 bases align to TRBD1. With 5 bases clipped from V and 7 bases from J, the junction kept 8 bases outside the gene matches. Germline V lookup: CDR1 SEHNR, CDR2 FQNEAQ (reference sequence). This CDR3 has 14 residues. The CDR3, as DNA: TGTGCCAGCAGCCGGAGGGGGCTGGGGCAGCCCCAGCATTTT. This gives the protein CASSRRGLGQPQHF.

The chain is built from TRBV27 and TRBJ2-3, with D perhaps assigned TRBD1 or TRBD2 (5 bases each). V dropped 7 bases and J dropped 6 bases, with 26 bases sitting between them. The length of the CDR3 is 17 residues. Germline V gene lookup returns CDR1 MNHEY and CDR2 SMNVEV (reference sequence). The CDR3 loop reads CASIPPSVRGPGDTQYF. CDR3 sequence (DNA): TGTGCCAGCATCCCCCCCTCGGTGAGGGGACCGGGGGATACGCAGTATTTT.

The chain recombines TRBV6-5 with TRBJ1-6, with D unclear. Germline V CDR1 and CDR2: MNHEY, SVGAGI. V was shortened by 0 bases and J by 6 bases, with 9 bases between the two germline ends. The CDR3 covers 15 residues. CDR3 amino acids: CASSYSLGSNSPLHF. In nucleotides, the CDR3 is TGTGCCAGCAGTTACTCGCTAGGGTCTAATTCACCCCTCCACTTT.

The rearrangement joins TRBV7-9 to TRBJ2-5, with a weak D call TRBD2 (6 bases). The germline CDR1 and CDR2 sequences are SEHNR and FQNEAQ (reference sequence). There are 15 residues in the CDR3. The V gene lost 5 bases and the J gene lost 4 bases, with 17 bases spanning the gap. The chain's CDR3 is CASSGPGLGGETQYF. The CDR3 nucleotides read TGTGCCAGCAGCGGACCGGGACTCGGAGGAGAGACCCAGTACTTC.

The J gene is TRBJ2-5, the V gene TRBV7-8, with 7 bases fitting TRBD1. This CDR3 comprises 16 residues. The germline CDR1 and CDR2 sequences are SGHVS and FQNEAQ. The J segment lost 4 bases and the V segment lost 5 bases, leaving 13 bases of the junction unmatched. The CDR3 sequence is CASSNPDRTGAETQYF. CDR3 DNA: TGTGCCAGCAGCAACCCCGATAGGACAGGCGCAGAGACCCAGTACTTC.

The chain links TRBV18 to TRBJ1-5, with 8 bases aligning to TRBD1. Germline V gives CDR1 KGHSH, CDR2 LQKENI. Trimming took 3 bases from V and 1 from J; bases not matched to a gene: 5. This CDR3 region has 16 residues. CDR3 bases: TGTGCCAGCTCACCCTTGGACAGGGAGAGCAATCAGCCCCAGCATTTT. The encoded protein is CASSPLDRESNQPQHF.

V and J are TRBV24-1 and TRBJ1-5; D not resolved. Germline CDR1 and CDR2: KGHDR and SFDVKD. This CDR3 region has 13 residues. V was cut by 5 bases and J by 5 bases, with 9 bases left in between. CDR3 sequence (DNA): TGTGCCACCAGTGGGAGGGAGGATCAGCCCCAGCATTTT. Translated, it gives CATSGREDQPQHF.